The clone carrying this T cell receptor beta chain was seen ten or more times. The data were obtained in a study of Graves' ophthalmopathy and Graves' hyperthyroidism. For the study at large: Pretreatment peripheral blood was obtained at initial diagnosis.

Moderate-to-severe activity, CAS ≥3, NOSPECS ≥4 and a duration under 3 months were seen in donors with ophthalmopathy. Amplified material comprised TCR beta CDR3 regions derived from RNA transcripts. First-round RT-PCR relied on HTBI primers, and a second-round multiplex PCR came next. TCRdb reprocessed the multiplex PCR reads with MiXCR, giving one entry per CDR3 protein. Of about 480,000 distinct CDR3 sequences in the sample, 13% to 15% were seen once. The CDR3 loop spans 14 amino acids. V lost 6 bases, J lost 4 bases, and 10 bases lay in between. In germline, CDR1 is MNHNS, CDR2 SASEGT. The clonotype originates from a woman aged 30 to 39 with Graves' ophthalmopathy. Sequences were obtained from blood. The gene calls are TRBV6-1 and TRBJ1-6; D gene uncertain. DNA for the CDR3: TGTGCCAGCAGCCCCGGGAAGTATAATTCACCCCTCCACTTT. Translating gives CASSPGKYNSPLHF.